This TCR beta chain is drawn from a study of low-dose radiotherapy and immunotherapy resistance in tumors. As for the study in general: One day before radiation and immunotherapy, intravenous cyclophosphamide 200 mg/m2 was administered, with this repeated every two weeks.

Primers used for first-strand cDNA, a TRAV- and TRBV-specific set, covered both alpha and beta chains. TCR amplification involved 20 PCR cycles with a constant-region primer and V-primer adapter. In vitro transcription amplified isolated mRNA. One entry per CDR3 protein results from TCRdb running MiXCR on the reads. The table shows around 36,000 distinct CDR3 sequences, with 25% to 40% occurring only once. Time point of the sample: before trial treatment. The donors, trial participants, received nivolumab, ipilimumab, aspirin, low-dose cyclophosphamide and low-dose radiotherapy. This clonotype appeared many times. The specimen comprised PBMCs, sampled before treatment. This TCR came from a male donor with gallbladder cancer.

The CDR3: CSVEVWVAPILTETQYF. CDR3 bases: TGCAGCGTTGAAGTGTGGGTAGCACCCATTCTTACGGAGACCCAGTACTTC. This chain joins TRBV29-1 and TRBJ2-5; D gene uncertain. This CDR3 contains 17 residues. The germline gives CDR1 SQVTM, CDR2 ANQGSEA. Trimming pared 1 base from V and 5 bases from J, leaving 23 bases between.